These 10 T cell receptor beta chains share one sample of origin, sequenced in a study of blood T cell repertoires in COVID-19. Assay: immunoSEQ multiplex PCR; the TCRdb copy retains only in-frame clones and omits some. The sample holds about 49,000 clones, more than 75% seen once. The sample was peripheral blood. The receptors stem from a woman older than 75 with COVID-19, enrolled during active disease.

The CDR3 protein is CASRGTGRSNQPQHF. The CDR3 DNA reads as TGTGCCAGCAGGGGGACAGGACGGAGCAATCAGCCCCAGCATTTT. This chain joins TRBV6-5 and TRBJ1-5; 8 nucleotides align to TRBD1. Trimming removed 6 bases from V and 1 base from J; junction bases left unmatched: 5. This CDR3 has 15 amino acids. Per the germline V gene, CDR1 is MNHEY and CDR2 is SVGAGI.

J is TRBJ2-7 and V is TRBV27; D perhaps matches TRBD1 (5 bases). The V gene lost 3 bases and the J gene lost 8 bases, with 14 bases spanning the gap. The CDR3 sequence is 13 residues long. Germline V gene sequence: CDR1 MNHEY, CDR2 SMNVEV (reference sequence). The CDR3 protein is CASSLSQGTKQYF. CDR3 in DNA: TGTGCCAGCAGTTTGAGCCAGGGAACGAAGCAGTACTTC.

This chain joins TRBV12-3 or TRBV12-4 and TRBJ1-4, with TRBD1 as a possible D gene (6 bases). Trimming cost V 7 bases and J 14 bases, with 17 bases left between them. The CDR3 contains 12 residues. The CDR3 DNA reads TGTGCCAGCACCCTCCGGGGGGGGGCCCTGTTTTTT. It encodes CASTLRGGALFF.

This chain connects TRBV19 to TRBJ1-5, with TRBD1 matching 8 bases. Germline assignment: CDR1 LNHDA and CDR2 SQIVND (reference sequence). V lost 2 bases, J lost 11 bases, and 8 bases stayed unmatched. The CDR3 extends over 14 amino acids. CDR3 region: CASSIPGQAVTQHF. DNA of the CDR3: TGTGCCAGTAGTATACCGGGACAGGCAGTGACCCAGCATTTT.

The chain joins TRBV4-1 to TRBJ1-4, with D possibly matching TRBD1 (6 bases). The CDR3 runs to 17 residues. Germline CDR1 and CDR2: MGHRA and YSYEKL. With 4 bases removed from V and 8 bases from J, the gap between germline ends came to 23 bases. DNA for the CDR3: TGCGCCAGCAGCCCCGGGCGGGGGGCGCACCAAGGAGAAAAACTGTTTTTT. Amino acids: CASSPGRGAHQGEKLFF.

The rearrangement joins TRBV24-1 to TRBJ2-2, with 11 positions matching TRBD1. This CDR3 has 14 residues. J lost 7 bases, V lost 8 bases, and 5 bases had no gene match. The germline gives CDR1 KGHDR, CDR2 SFDVKD. CDR3 nucleotides: TGTGCCACCAAGGGACAGGGGGAGGTCGGGGAGCTGTTTTTT. Translation gives CATKGQGEVGELFF.

This chain uses TRBV30 with TRBJ2-1; TRBD2 agrees at 9 bases. The germline CDR1 and CDR2 sequences are GTSNPN and SVGIG (reference sequence). With 1 base clipped from V and 5 bases from J, the junction kept 3 bases outside the gene matches. The CDR3 runs to 14 residues. The CDR3: CAWSGLAVDNEQFF. DNA for the CDR3: TGTGCCTGGAGTGGACTAGCGGTCGACAATGAGCAGTTCTTC. Drawing the rest from reference TRBV30 and TRBJ2-1, the complete variable domain is SQTIHQWPATLVQPVGSPLSLECTVEGTSNPNLYWYRQAAGRGLQLLFYSVGIGQISSEVPQNLSASRPQDRQFILSSKKLLLSDSGFYLCAWSGLAVDNEQFFGPGTRLTVL.

The chain couples TRBV6-6 to TRBJ2-1; TRBD2 matches 7 bases. With V trimmed by 7 bases and J by 2 bases, 8 bases remained unmatched. The CDR3 is 15 amino acids. The V gene's germline CDR1 is MNHNY and CDR2 SVGAGI (reference sequence). CDR3 DNA sequence: TGTGCCAGCACCATTAGCGGGCCCACCTACAATGAGCAGTTCTTC. It specifies CASTISGPTYNEQFF.

The CDR3 is CASSFKTSGSQNTDTQYF. CDR3 DNA sequence: TGTGCCAGCAGCTTCAAGACTAGCGGGAGTCAGAACACAGATACGCAGTATTTT. The chain employs TRBV7-9 and TRBJ2-3; 12 bases map to TRBD2. The CDR3 spans 18 residues. V was clipped by 3 bases and J by 2 bases; unmatched bases: 9. Germline V gene data show CDR1 as SEHNR and CDR2 as FQNEAQ (reference sequence).

This chain connects TRBV11-2 to TRBJ2-5; TRBD1 aligns across 10 bases. CDR1 is SGHAT and CDR2 is FQNNGV in the germline V gene. After removal of 3 bases from V and 6 bases from J, the junction contained 4 bases not matched to a gene. This CDR3 is built from 14 residues. As DNA, the CDR3 is TGTGCCAGCAGCTTTTCGGGACAGGGGCAGACCCAGTACTTC. Translation gives CASSFSGQGQTQYF.